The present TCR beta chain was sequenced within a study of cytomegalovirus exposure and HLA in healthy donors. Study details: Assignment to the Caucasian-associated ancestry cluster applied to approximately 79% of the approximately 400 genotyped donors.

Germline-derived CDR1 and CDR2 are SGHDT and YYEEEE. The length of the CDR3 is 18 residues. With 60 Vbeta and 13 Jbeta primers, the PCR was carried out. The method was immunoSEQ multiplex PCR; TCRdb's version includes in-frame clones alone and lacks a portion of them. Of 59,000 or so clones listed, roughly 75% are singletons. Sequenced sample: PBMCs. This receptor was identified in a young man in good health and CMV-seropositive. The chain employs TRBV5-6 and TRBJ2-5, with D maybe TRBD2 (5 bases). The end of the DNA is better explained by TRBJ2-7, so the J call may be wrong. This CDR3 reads CASSLAAAGQLLGYEQYF. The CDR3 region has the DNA TGTGCCAGCAGCTTGGCTGCGGCGGGTCAGTTGTTGGGCTACGAGCAGTACTTC.